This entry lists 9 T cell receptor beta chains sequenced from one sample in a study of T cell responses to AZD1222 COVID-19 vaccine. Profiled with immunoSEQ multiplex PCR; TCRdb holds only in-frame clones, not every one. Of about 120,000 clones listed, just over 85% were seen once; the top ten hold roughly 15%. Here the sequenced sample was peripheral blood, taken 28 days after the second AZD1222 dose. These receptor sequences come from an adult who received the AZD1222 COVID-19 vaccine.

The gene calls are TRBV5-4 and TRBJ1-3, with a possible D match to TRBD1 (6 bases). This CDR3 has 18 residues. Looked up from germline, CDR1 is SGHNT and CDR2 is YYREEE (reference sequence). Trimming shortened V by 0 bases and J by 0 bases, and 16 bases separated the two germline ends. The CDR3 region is CASSLGGAITSSGNTIYF. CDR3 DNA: TGTGCCAGCAGCTTGGGGGGGGCCATTACGAGCTCTGGAAACACCATATATTTT. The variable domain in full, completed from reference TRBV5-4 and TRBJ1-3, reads ETGVTQSPTHLIKTRGQQVTLRCSSQSGHNTVSWYQQALGQGPQFIFQYYREEENGRGNFPPRFSGLQFPNYSSELNVNALELDDSALYLCASSLGGAITSSGNTIYFGEGSWLTVV.

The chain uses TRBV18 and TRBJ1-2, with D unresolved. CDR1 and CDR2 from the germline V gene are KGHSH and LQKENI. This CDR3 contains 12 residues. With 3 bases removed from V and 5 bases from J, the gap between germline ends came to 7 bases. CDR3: CASSPEIYGYTF. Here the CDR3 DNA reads TGTGCCAGCTCACCGGAGATATATGGCTACACCTTC.

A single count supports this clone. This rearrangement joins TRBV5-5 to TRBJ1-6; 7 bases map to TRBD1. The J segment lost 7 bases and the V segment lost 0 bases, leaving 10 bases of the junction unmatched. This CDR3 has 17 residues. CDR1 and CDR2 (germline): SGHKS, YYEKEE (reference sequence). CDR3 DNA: TGTGCCAGCAGCTTGGAGTGGGCAGGGGGGATCAATTCACCCCTCCACTTT. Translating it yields CASSLEWAGGINSPLHF.

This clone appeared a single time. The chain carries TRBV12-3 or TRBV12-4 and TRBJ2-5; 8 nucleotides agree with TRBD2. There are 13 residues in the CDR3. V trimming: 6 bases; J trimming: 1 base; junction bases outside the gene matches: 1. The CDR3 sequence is CASRLAVQETQYF. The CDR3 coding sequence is TGTGCCAGCAGACTAGCGGTCCAAGAGACCCAGTACTTC.

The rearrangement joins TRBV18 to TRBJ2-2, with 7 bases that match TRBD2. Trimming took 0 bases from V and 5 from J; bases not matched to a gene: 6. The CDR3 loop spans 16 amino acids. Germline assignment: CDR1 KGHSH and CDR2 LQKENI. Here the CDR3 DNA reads TGTGCCAGCTCACCACCGGCTAGCGGAGGGACCGGGGAGCTGTTTTTT. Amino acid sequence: CASSPPASGGTGELFF.

CDR3 DNA: TGTGCCAGCAGCCCCCGGTGGGAAGCTTTCTTT. It yields the protein CASSPRWEAFF. This chain uses TRBV7-9 with TRBJ1-1, with unresolved D. Trimming removed 5 bases from V and 8 bases from J, with 9 bases in between. The germline V gene has CDR1 SEHNR and CDR2 FQNEAQ (reference sequence). The CDR3 length is 11 residues.

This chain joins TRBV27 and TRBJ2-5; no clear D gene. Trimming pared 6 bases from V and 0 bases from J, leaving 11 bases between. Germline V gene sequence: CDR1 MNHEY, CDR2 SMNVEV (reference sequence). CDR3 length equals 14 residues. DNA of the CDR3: TGTGCCAGCAGGACAAGGGCTTACCAAGAGACCCAGTACTTC. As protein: CASRTRAYQETQYF.

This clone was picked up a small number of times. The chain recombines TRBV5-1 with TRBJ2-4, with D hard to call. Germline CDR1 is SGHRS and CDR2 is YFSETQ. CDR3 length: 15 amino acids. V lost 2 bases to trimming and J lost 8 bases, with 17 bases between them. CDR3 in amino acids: CASSFAPPRDDIQYF. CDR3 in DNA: TGCGCCAGCAGCTTTGCCCCCCCGCGTGACGACATTCAGTACTTC.

The CDR3: CASSPNVGGGAFF. The CDR3 DNA reads as TGTGCCAGCAGCCCCAACGTGGGGGGAGGCGCTTTCTTT. This chain links TRBV7-9 with TRBJ1-1, with D tentatively TRBD1 (5 bases). Trimming pared 5 bases from V and 11 bases from J, leaving 18 bases between. The CDR3 totals 13 residues. The germline CDR1 and CDR2 sequences are SEHNR and FQNEAQ (reference sequence).